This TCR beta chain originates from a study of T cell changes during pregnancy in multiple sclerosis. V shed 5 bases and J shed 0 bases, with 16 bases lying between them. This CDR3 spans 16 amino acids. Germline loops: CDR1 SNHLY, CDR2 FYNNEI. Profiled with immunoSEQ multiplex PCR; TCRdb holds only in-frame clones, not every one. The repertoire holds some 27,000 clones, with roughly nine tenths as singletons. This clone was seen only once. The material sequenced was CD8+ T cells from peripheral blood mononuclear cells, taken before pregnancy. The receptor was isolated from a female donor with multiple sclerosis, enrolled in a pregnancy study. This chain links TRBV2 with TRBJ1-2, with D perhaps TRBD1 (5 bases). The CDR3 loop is CASSYTGAVANYGYTF. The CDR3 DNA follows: TGTGCCAGCAGTTACACTGGGGCCGTAGCTAACTATGGCTACACCTTC.